This T cell receptor beta chain is drawn from a study of T-cell reconstitution after alpha-beta-depleted transplantation in children. The sample holds a few counts of this clonotype. Antigen: not known. The study's findings and limits: There were some patients whose high TCRbeta diversity at day 60 came from surviving recipient T cells and thymic progenitors. T-cell counts and diversity were attributed mostly to newly produced T cells one year after transplant. By about two months after transplant, alpha-beta T cells reportedly arose from several hundred graft clones that had expanded.

Trimming shortened V by 3 bases and J by 4 bases, and 9 bases separated the two germline ends. The CDR3 is 13 amino acids. Unique molecular identifiers were used in preparing the TCRbeta library. TCRdb re-analysed the PCR reads in MiXCR, keeping a single row per CDR3 protein. The table shows 900,000 or so distinct CDR3 sequences, with roughly 15% occurring only once. This TCR derives from a male patient younger than 18 who had a stem cell transplant for acute lymphoblastic leukemia, so the T cells may come from the graft donor. This specimen was PBMCs, mostly from graft donor cells, taken 360 days after TCRalphabeta/CD19-depleted stem cell transplant. The J gene is TRBJ1-2, the V gene TRBV12-3 or TRBV12-4, with D maybe TRBD1 (6 bases). CDR3 nucleotides: TGTGCCAGCAGTTTTCGCAGGGGCTATGGCTACACCTTC. Translation gives CASSFRRGYGYTF.